The present TCR beta chain was sequenced within a study of regulatory T cells in long-lasting Graves disease. This clonotype was observed a few times. Given the absence of the conserved phenylalanine or tryptophan at the CDR3 end, a read error is likely. Building of the TCR beta libraries involved iRepertoire HTBI primers and Arm-PCR of CDR3 regions. One entry per CDR3 protein, called by TCRdb with MiXCR from the multiplex PCR reads. In the table there are roughly 410,000 distinct CDR3 sequences, around 16% of which are singletons. Time point meaning: newly diagnosed GD, antithyroid drugs for less than 3 months. Scientists built the TCR library using RNA that was extracted from PBMCs. CDR3 length: 15 residues. Germline trimming cut 1 base from V and 8 bases from J; bases unmatched to any gene: 9. CDR1 and CDR2 from the germline V gene are GTSNPN and SVGIG (reference sequence). These data were also filed under a second study, of T cells in Graves' hyperthyroidism and ophthalmopathy.

The rearrangement uses TRBV30 and TRBJ1-2, with 11 bases fitting TRBD1. The material was peripheral blood mononuclear cells (PBMCs), obtained at new diagnosis, from a patient treated with antithyroid drugs. This TCR derives from a woman in her thirties or forties with Graves disease. CDR3 DNA: TGTGCCTGGAGTGCGGGGACAGGGGGTCCGGAGGGCTACACCCTC. It translates to CAWSAGTGGPEGYTL.